This is a list of T cell receptor beta chains from one sample in a study of blood T cells in healthy people across ages. TCRdb analysed the 5' RACE reads with MiXCR anew, one entry per CDR3 protein. The table includes about 800,000 distinct CDR3 sequences, 58% detected once. Source material: blood. These receptors all stem from a man aged 25-45 years in good health. Both conserved end residues are part of each CDR3. Fields, in order: clone size, D gene, V gene, J gene, CDR3 DNA, CDR3 protein. The D gene is left open where the match is weak. A clone size is listed for some rows: how often the clone was seen (once, few, many), or a class if it is expanded.

abundance: few
d_gene: .
v_gene: TRBV29-1
j_gene: TRBJ2-5
CDR3nt: TGCAGCGTTGAAGATCTGTTGAGAGAGACCCAGTACTTC
CDR3aa: CSVEDLLRETQYF

abundance: .
d_gene: .
v_gene: TRBV11-3
j_gene: TRBJ2-3
CDR3nt: TGTGCCAGCAGCCCCGCCCGGGGGTCAGATACGCAGTATTTT
CDR3aa: CASSPARGSDTQYF

abundance: few
d_gene: TRBD1
v_gene: TRBV6-6
j_gene: TRBJ2-7
CDR3nt: TGTGCCAGCAGTTACCTAACCGGGACAGGGAACGAGCAGTACTTC
CDR3aa: CASSYLTGTGNEQYF

abundance: .
d_gene: .
v_gene: TRBV7-9
j_gene: TRBJ2-7
CDR3nt: TGTGCCAGCAGGGACGGGGATTACGAGCAGTACTTC
CDR3aa: CASRDGDYEQYF

abundance: .
d_gene: TRBD1
v_gene: TRBV6-1
j_gene: TRBJ2-7
CDR3nt: TGTGCCAGCAGTGGGCCAGGACAGGTCAGGACCTACGAGCAGTACTTC
CDR3aa: CASSGPGQVRTYEQYF

abundance: .
d_gene: TRBD2
v_gene: TRBV9
j_gene: TRBJ2-7
CDR3nt: TGTGCCAGCAGCGTGGGAAGCGGGAGCCCCCACGAGCAGTACTTC
CDR3aa: CASSVGSGSPHEQYF

abundance: .
d_gene: .
v_gene: TRBV12-3/TRBV12-4
j_gene: TRBJ1-1
CDR3nt: TGTGCCAGCAGGTTTCGGCCAGGTGAAGCTTTCTTT
CDR3aa: CASRFRPGEAFF

abundance: .
d_gene: TRBD2
v_gene: TRBV20-1
j_gene: TRBJ2-1
CDR3nt: TGCAGTGCTAGGGGACTAGGGTTGTTCTTC
CDR3aa: CSARGLGLFF

abundance: few
d_gene: .
v_gene: TRBV7-2
j_gene: TRBJ2-5
CDR3nt: TGTGCCAGCAGCGGGGGGATCGGAGAGACCCAGTACTTC
CDR3aa: CASSGGIGETQYF

abundance: .
d_gene: TRBD2
v_gene: TRBV11-1
j_gene: TRBJ2-3
CDR3nt: TGTGCCAGCAGCTCCCTGTGGCGGCCAGCGGGGGACACAGATACGCAGTATTTT
CDR3aa: CASSSLWRPAGDTDTQYF

abundance: .
d_gene: .
v_gene: TRBV2
j_gene: TRBJ2-5
CDR3nt: TGTGCCAGCAGTCCACAAGACAATGAGCAGTACTTC
CDR3aa: CASSPQDNEQYF

abundance: few
d_gene: .
v_gene: TRBV9
j_gene: TRBJ2-5
CDR3nt: TGTGCCAGCAGCGCTTCTGGGACCCAGTACTTC
CDR3aa: CASSASGTQYF

abundance: .
d_gene: .
v_gene: TRBV28
j_gene: TRBJ1-2
CDR3nt: TGTGCCAGCAGTCCCCTTGTCCTTAATGGCTACACCTTC
CDR3aa: CASSPLVLNGYTF

abundance: few
d_gene: .
v_gene: TRBV7-2
j_gene: TRBJ2-1
CDR3nt: TGTGCCAGCTACCTAGCACCTGGCCCAGGGTATGAGCAGTTCTTC
CDR3aa: CASYLAPGPGYEQFF

abundance: .
d_gene: .
v_gene: TRBV10-3
j_gene: TRBJ2-3
CDR3nt: TGTGCCATCAGTGCCTACTTCTCAGATACGCAGTATTTT
CDR3aa: CAISAYFSDTQYF

abundance: .
d_gene: .
v_gene: TRBV2
j_gene: TRBJ2-3
CDR3nt: TGTGCCAGCAACGATCCGGGGACAACAGATACGCAGTATTTT
CDR3aa: CASNDPGTTDTQYF

abundance: few
d_gene: TRBD2
v_gene: TRBV6-5
j_gene: TRBJ2-3
CDR3nt: TGTGCCAGCAGTTACGAGCGGGGGAGCACAGATACGCAGTATTTT
CDR3aa: CASSYERGSTDTQYF

abundance: few
d_gene: .
v_gene: TRBV10-3
j_gene: TRBJ2-7
CDR3nt: TGTGCCATCAGCAACAGCTACGAGCAGTACTTC
CDR3aa: CAISNSYEQYF

abundance: .
d_gene: .
v_gene: TRBV29-1
j_gene: TRBJ1-2
CDR3nt: TGCAGCGTCCGAGGGCCCCAGAGGGGCTACACCTTC
CDR3aa: CSVRGPQRGYTF

abundance: many
d_gene: .
v_gene: TRBV29-1
j_gene: TRBJ2-5
CDR3nt: TGCAGCGTTGAGGACAAGGAGACCCAGTACTTC
CDR3aa: CSVEDKETQYF

abundance: once
d_gene: TRBD1
v_gene: TRBV29-1
j_gene: TRBJ1-2
CDR3nt: TGCAGCGTTGAAGCCCAGGGGGCGCTAGGCGGCTACACCTTC
CDR3aa: CSVEAQGALGGYTF

abundance: few
d_gene: .
v_gene: TRBV2
j_gene: TRBJ2-7
CDR3nt: TGTGCCAGCAGTGAACGAAGGGGGAGATACGAGCAGTACTTC
CDR3aa: CASSERRGRYEQYF

abundance: few
d_gene: TRBD2
v_gene: TRBV27
j_gene: TRBJ2-7
CDR3nt: TGTGCCAGCAGTTTATCCTTAGCGGGGGGCTACGAGCAGTACTTC
CDR3aa: CASSLSLAGGYEQYF

abundance: .
d_gene: .
v_gene: TRBV7-2
j_gene: TRBJ2-5
CDR3nt: TGTGCCAGCAGCTTAGCCAGGAGAAAGGAGAGAGAGACCCAGTACTTC
CDR3aa: CASSLARRKERETQYF